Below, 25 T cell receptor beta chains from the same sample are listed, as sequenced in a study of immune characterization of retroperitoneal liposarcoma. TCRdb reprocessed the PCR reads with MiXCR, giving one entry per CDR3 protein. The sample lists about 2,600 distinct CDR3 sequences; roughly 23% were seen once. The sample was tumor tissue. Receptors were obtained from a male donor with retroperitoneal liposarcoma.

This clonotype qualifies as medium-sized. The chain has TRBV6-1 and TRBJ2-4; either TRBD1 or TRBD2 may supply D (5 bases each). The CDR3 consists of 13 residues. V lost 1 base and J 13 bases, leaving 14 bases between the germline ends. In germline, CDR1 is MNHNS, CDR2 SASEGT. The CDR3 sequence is CASSEVRGDEQYF. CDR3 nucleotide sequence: TGTGCCAGCAGTGAAGTCAGAGGGGATGAGCAGTACTTC.

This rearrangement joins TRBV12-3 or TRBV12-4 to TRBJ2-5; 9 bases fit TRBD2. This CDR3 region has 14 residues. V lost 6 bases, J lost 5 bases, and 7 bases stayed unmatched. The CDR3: CASSRTSVGETQYF. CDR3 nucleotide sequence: TGTGCCAGCAGCCGGACTAGCGTAGGGGAGACCCAGTACTTC.

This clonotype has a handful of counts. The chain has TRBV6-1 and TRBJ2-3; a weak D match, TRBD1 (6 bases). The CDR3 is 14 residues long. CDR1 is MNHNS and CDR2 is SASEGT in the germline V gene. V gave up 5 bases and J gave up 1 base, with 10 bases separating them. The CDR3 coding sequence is TGTGCCAGCAGTACGCGGACAGGCACAGATACGCAGTATTTT. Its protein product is CASSTRTGTDTQYF.

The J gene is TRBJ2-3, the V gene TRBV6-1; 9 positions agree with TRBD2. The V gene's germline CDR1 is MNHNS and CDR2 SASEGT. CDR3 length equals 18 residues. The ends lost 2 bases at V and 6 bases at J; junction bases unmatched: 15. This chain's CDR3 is CASSERLFAGGPLDTQYF. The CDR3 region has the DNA TGTGCCAGCAGTGAAAGGCTTTTCGCGGGAGGGCCTTTGGATACGCAGTATTTT.

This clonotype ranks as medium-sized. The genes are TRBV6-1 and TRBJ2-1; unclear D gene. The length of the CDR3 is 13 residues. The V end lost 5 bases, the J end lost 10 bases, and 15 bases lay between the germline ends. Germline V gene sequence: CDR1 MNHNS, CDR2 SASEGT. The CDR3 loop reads CASSQNSRYEQFF. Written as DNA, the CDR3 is TGTGCCAGCAGTCAAAACTCCCGCTACGAGCAGTTCTTC.

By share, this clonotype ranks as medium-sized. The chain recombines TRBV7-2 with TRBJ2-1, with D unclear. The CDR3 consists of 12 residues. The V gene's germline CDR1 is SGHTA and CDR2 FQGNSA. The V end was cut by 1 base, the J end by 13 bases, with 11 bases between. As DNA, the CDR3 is TGTGCCAGCAGCTTAGGAGCAGAGACCCAGTTCTTC. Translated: CASSLGAETQFF.

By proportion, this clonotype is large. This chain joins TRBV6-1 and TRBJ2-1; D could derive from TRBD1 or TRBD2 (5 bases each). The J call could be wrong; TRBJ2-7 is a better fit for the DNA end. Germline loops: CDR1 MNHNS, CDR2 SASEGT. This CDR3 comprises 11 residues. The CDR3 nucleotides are TGTGCCAGCTCGTGGGGGAATGAGCAGTACTTC. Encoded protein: CASSWGNEQYF.

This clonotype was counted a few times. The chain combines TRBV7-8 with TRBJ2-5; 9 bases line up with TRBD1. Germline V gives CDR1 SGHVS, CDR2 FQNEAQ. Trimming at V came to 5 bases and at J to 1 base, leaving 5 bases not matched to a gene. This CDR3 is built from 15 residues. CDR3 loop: CASSPQGARQETQYF. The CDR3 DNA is TGTGCCAGCAGCCCACAGGGGGCGCGCCAAGAGACCCAGTACTTC.

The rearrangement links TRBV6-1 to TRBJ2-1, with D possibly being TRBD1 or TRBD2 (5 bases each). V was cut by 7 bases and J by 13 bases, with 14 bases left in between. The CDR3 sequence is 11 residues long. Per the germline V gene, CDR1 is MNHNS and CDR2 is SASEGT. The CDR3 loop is CASNAEGFQFF. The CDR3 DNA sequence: TGTGCCAGCAACGCCGAGGGGTTTCAGTTCTTC.

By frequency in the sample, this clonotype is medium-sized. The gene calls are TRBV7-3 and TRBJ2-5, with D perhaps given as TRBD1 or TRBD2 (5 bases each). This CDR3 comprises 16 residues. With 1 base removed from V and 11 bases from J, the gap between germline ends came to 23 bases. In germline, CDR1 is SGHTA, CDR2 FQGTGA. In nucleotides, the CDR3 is TGTGCCAGCAGCTTAATGGGGGTAGCAGGTTGGAATGAGCAGTACTTC. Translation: CASSLMGVAGWNEQYF. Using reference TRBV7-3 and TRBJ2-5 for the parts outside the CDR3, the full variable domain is GAGVSQTPSNKVTEKGKYVELRCDPISGHTALYWYRQSLGQGPEFLIYFQGTGAADDSGLPNDRFFAVRPEGSVSTLKIQRTERGDSAVYLCASSLMGVAGWNEQYFGPGTRLLVL.

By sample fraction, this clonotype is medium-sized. The CDR3 bases are TGTGCCAGCAGTGAAGACGCAGGGACAGGGGGCGACGAGCAGTACTTC. Amino acid sequence: CASSEDAGTGGDEQYF. The rearrangement uses TRBV6-1 and TRBJ2-1; 12 bases map to TRBD1. The closer fit of TRBJ2-7 to the DNA end suggests the J call may be wrong. The CDR3 has 16 amino acids. Germline-derived CDR1 and CDR2 are MNHNS and SASEGT.

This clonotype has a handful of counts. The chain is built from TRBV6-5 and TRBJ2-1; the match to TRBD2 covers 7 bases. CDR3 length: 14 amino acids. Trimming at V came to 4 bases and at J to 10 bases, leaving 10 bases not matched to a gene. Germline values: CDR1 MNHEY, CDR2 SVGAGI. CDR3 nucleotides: TGTGCCAGCAGTTTGGTAACGGGGGGTTACGAGCAGTTCTTC. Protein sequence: CASSLVTGGYEQFF.

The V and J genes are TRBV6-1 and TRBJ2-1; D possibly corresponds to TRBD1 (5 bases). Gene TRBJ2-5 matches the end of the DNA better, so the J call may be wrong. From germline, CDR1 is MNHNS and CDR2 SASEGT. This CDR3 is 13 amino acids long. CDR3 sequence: CASSPRGRETQYF. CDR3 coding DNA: TGTGCCAGCAGCCCTAGGGGTAGAGAGACCCAGTACTTC.

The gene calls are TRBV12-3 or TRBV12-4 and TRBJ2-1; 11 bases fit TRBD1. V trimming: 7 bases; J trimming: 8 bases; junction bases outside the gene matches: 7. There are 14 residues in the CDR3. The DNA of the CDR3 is TGTGCCAGCATCCGGACAGGGGGCTTTGATGAGCAGTTCTTC. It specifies CASIRTGGFDEQFF.

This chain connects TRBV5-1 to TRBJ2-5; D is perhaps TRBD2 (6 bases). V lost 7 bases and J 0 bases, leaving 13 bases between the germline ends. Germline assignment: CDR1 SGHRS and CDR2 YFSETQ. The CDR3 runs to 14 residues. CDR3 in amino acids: CASWDLSYQETQYF. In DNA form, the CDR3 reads TGCGCCAGCTGGGACTTGTCTTACCAAGAGACCCAGTACTTC. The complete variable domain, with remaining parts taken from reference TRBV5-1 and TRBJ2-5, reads KAGVTQTPRYLIKTRGQQVTLSCSPISGHRSVSWYQQTPGQGLQFLFEYFSETQRNKGNFPGRFSGRQFSNSRSEMNVSTLELGDSALYLCASWDLSYQETQYFGPGTRLLVL.

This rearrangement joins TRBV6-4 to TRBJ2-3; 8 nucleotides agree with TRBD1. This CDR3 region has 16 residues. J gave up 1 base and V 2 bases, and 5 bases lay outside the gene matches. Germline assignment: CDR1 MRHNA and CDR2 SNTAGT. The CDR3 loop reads CASSDRSGGGTDTQYF. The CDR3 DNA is TGTGCCAGCAGTGACCGCTCAGGGGGCGGCACAGATACGCAGTATTTT.

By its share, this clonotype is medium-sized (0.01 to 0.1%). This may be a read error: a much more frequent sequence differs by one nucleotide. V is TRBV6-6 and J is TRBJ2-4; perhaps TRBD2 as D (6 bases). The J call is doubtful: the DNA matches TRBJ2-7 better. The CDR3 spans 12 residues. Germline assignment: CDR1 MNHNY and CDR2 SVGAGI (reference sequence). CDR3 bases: TGTGCCAGCAGGGAGGGGAGCTACGAGCAGTACTTC. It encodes CASREGSYEQYF.

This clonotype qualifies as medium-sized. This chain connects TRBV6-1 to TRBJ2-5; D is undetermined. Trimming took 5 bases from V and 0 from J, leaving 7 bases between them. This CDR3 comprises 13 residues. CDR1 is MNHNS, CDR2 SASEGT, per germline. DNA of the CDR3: TGTGCCAGCAGTTATAGGAACCAAGAGACCCAGTACTTC. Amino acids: CASSYRNQETQYF.

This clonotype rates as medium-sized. The CDR3 nucleotides are TGTGCCAGCAGTGAAGAGTACCTAGCGGGATTTAACAATGAGCAGTTCTTC. It translates to CASSEEYLAGFNNEQFF. The chain joins TRBV6-1 to TRBJ2-1; 9 bases are a match to TRBD2. Germline CDR1 and CDR2: MNHNS and SASEGT. There are 17 residues in the CDR3. J lost 5 bases, V lost 1 base, and 9 bases had no gene match.

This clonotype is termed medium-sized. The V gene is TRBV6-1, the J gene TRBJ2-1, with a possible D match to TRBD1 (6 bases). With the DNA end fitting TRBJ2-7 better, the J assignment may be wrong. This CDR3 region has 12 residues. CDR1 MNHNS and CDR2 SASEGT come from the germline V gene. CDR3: CASSLTGYEQYF. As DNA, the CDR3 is TGTGCCAGCAGCCTTACAGGGTACGAGCAGTACTTC.

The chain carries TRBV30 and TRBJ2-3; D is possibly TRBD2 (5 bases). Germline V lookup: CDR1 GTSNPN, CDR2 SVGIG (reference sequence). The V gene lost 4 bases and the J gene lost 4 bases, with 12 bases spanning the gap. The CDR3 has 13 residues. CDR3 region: CAWTNGGADTQYF. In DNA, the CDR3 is TGTGCCTGGACCAACGGAGGAGCAGATACGCAGTATTTT. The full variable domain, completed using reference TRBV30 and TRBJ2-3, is SQTIHQWPATLVQPVGSPLSLECTVEGTSNPNLYWYRQAAGRGLQLLFYSVGIGQISSEVPQNLSASRPQDRQFILSSKKLLLSDSGFYLCAWTNGGADTQYFGPGTRLTVL.

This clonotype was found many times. The CDR3 sequence is CASSSYRDREIYEQYF. In DNA form, the CDR3 reads TGTGCCAGCAGTTCCTACCGGGACAGGGAGATCTACGAGCAGTACTTC. This chain connects TRBV6-1 to TRBJ2-5, with 9 bases aligning to TRBD1. TRBJ2-7 explains the end of the DNA better; the J call may be wrong. The germline CDR1 and CDR2 sequences are MNHNS and SASEGT. The CDR3 sequence is 16 residues long.

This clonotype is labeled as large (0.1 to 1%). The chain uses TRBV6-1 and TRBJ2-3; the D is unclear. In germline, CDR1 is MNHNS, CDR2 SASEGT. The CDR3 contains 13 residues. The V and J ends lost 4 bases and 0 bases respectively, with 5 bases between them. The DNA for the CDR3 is TGTGCCAGCAGTGTGAGCAGCACAGATACGCAGTATTTT. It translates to CASSVSSTDTQYF.

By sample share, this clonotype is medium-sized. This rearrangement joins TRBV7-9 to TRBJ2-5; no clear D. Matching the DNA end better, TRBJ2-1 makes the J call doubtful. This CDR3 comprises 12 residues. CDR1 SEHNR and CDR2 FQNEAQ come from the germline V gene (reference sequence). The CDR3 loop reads CASSSTQETQFF. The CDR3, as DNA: TGTGCCAGCAGCTCCACCCAAGAGACCCAGTTCTTC.

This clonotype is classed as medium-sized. The CDR3 region has the DNA TGTGCCAGCAGCTTAGGGGGACTACCTTCATACAATGAGCAGTTCTTC. It encodes CASSLGGLPSYNEQFF. The J gene is TRBJ2-1, the V gene TRBV11-3, with TRBD2 matching over 7 bases. Germline loops: CDR1 SGHNT, CDR2 YENEEA. The CDR3 is made up of 16 amino acids. J lost 4 bases, V lost 1 base, and 7 bases had no gene match.